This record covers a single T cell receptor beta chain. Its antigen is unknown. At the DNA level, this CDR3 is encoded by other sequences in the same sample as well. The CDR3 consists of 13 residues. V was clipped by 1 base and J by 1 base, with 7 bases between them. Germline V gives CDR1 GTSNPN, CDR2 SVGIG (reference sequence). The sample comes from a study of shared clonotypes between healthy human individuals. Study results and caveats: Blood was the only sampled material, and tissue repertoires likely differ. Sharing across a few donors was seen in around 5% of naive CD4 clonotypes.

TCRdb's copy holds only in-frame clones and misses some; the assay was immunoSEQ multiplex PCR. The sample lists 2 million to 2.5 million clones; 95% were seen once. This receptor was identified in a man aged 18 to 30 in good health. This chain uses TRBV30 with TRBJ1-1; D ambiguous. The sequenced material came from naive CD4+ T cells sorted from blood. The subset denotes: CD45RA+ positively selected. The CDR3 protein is CAWSGQTNTEAFF. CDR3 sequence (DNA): TGTGCCTGGAGTGGTCAGACGAACACTGAAGCTTTCTTT. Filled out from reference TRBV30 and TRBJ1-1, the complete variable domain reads SQTIHQWPATLVQPVGSPLSLECTVEGTSNPNLYWYRQAAGRGLQLLFYSVGIGQISSEVPQNLSASRPQDRQFILSSKKLLLSDSGFYLCAWSGQTNTEAFFGQGTRLTVV.